The rows below give T cell receptor beta chains drawn from one sample of a study of blood T cells in healthy people across ages. From the 5' RACE reads, TCRdb called clonotypes with MiXCR, one entry per CDR3 protein. Among under 2,000,000 distinct CDR3 sequences, approximately 50% were seen once, and the ten largest hold around 2.1%. Source material: blood. The receptors stem from a woman between 40 and 50 years old in good health. CDR3s include the opening cysteine and the closing phenylalanine or tryptophan. D genes are given only for firm matches. Part of the rows lack a size; the others show once, few, many or a class for expanded clones.

v_call,clone_size,j_call,d_call,cdr3_nt,cdr3_aa
TRBV28,-,TRBJ2-1,TRBD2,TGTGCCAGCAGCTCAAGTAGCGGGGGGGCCATTGGAGAGCAGTTCTTC,CASSSSSGGAIGEQFF
TRBV5-1,-,TRBJ2-7,-,TGCGCCAGCAGCTTGGCTCCCCTCTCCCTCTACGGGCAGTACTTC,CASSLAPLSLYGQYF
TRBV9,-,TRBJ2-1,-,TGTGCCAGCAGCGTAGATTTTTACAATGAGCAGTTCTTC,CASSVDFYNEQFF
TRBV29-1,-,TRBJ2-1,-,TGCAGCGTTGTCGGGGCCCCCGGGACGAATGAGCAGTTCTTC,CSVVGAPGTNEQFF
TRBV18,-,TRBJ1-6,-,TGTGCCAGCTCGGGGGACCTGAATTCACCCCTCCACTTT,CASSGDLNSPLHF
TRBV2,-,TRBJ1-2,-,TGTGCCAGCAGTAGCGGAACAGGAGGAACCTATGGCTACACCTTC,CASSSGTGGTYGYTF
TRBV28,-,TRBJ2-7,-,TGTGCCAGCAGCCACGGACCGACTACCTACGAGCAGTACTTC,CASSHGPTTYEQYF
TRBV27,few,TRBJ1-5,-,TGTGCCAGCAGTTTAGTCCCAGGAGGAAATCAGCCCCAGCATTTT,CASSLVPGGNQPQHF
TRBV20-1,-,TRBJ1-5,-,TGCAGTTCTAGACGTCTGAGACAACAGAATCAGCCCCAGCATTTT,CSSRRLRQQNQPQHF
TRBV5-6,-,TRBJ1-5,-,TGTGCCAGCAGCGCTACACCGGGAGAGCATCAGCCCCAGCATTTT,CASSATPGEHQPQHF
TRBV5-1,-,TRBJ2-7,-,TGCGCCAGCAGCACGGACTACGCCGAGCAGTACTTC,CASSTDYAEQYF
TRBV6-6,-,TRBJ2-7,-,TGTGCCAGCAGTTACCTTTTCTACGAGCAGTACTTC,CASSYLFYEQYF
TRBV4-3,few,TRBJ1-2,-,TGCGCCAGCAGCCGACAGGCTAACTATGGCTACACCTTC,CASSRQANYGYTF
TRBV6-1,-,TRBJ2-1,-,TGTGCCAGCAGTGGCGGCCAGGGACTGGCATACAATGAGCAGTTCTTC,CASSGGQGLAYNEQFF
TRBV2,-,TRBJ1-2,-,TGTGCCAGGAGTTTTTCACGGGACGCCGAGGACTATGGCTACACCTTC,CARSFSRDAEDYGYTF